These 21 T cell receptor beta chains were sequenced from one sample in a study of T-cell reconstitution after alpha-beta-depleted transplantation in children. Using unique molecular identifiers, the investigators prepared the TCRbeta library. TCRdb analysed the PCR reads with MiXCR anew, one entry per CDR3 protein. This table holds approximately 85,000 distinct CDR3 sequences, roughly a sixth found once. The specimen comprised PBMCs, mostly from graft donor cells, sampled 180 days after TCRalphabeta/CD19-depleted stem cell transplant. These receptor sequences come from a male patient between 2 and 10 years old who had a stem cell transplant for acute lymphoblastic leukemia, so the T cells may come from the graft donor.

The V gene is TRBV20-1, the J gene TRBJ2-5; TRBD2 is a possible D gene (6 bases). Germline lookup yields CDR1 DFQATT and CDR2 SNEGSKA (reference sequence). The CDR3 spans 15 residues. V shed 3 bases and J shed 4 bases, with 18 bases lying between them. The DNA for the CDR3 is TGCAGTGCTAGCGGGGCGGGATTAGTAGGAGAGACCCAGTACTTC. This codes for CSASGAGLVGETQYF.

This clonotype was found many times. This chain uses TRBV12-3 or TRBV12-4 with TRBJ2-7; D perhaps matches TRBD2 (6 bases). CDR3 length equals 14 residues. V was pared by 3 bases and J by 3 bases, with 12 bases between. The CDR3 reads CASSFWDSGYEQYF. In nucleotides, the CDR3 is TGTGCCAGCAGTTTCTGGGACTCTGGCTACGAGCAGTACTTC.

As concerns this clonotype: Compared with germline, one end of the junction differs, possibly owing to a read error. The CDR3 loop is CASSQGLGGLSPIF. CDR3 nucleotides: TGCGCCAGCAGCCAAGGGCTCGGGGGGCTTTCCCCTATCTTC. This chain uses TRBV4-3 with TRBJ2-1, with D perhaps TRBD2 (7 bases). The CDR3 runs to 14 residues. From germline, CDR1 is LGHNA and CDR2 YSLEER.

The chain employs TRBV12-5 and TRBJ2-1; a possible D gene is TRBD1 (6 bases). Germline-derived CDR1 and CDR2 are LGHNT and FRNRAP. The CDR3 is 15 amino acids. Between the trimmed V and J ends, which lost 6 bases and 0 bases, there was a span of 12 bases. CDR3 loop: CASGPDSLSYNEQFF. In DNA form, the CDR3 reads TGTGCTAGTGGACCGGACAGTCTCTCCTACAATGAGCAGTTCTTC.

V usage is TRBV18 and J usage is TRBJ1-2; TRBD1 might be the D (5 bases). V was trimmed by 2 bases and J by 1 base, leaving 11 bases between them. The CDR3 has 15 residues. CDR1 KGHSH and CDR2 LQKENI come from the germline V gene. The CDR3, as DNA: TGTGCCAGCTCACCAGCAGGGAGCCTTAACTATGGCTACACCTTC. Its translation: CASSPAGSLNYGYTF. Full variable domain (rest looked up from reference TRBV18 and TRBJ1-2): NAGVMQNPRHLVRRRGQEARLRCSPMKGHSHVYWYRQLPEEGLKFMVYLQKENIIDESGMPKERFSAEFPKEGPSILRIQQVVRGDSAAYFCASSPAGSLNYGYTFGSGTRLTVV.

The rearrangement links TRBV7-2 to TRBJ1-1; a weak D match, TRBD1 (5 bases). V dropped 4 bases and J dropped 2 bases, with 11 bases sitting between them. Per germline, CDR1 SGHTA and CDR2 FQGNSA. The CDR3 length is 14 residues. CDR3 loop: CASSSQGLNTEAFF. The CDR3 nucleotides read TGTGCCAGCAGCTCCCAGGGCCTTAACACTGAAGCTTTCTTT.

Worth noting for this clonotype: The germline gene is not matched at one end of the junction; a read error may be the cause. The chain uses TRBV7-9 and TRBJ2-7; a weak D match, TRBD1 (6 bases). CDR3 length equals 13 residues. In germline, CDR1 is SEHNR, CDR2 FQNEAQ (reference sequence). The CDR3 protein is CVSSSDSSYEQYF. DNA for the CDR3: TGTGTCAGCAGCTCGGACAGCTCCTACGAGCAGTACTTC.

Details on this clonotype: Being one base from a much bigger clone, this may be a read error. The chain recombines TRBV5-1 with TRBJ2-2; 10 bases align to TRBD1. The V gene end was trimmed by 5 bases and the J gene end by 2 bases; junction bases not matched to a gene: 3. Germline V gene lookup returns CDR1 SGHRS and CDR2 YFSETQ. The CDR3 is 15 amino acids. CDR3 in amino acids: CASSDRGQNTGELFF. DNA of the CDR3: TGCGCCAGCAGTGACAGGGGGCAAAACACCGGGGAGCTGTTTTTT.

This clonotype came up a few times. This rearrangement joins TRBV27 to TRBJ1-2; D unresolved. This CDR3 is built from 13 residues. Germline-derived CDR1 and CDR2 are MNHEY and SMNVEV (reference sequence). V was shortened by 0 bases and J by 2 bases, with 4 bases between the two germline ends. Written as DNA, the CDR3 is TGTGCCAGCAGTTTATCGGGAAACTATGGCTACACCTTC. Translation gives CASSLSGNYGYTF.

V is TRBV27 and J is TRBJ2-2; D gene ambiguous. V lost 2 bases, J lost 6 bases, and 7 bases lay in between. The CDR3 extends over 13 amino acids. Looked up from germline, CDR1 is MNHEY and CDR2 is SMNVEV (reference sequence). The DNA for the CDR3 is TGTGCCAGCAGTTTAAGGCATGCCGGGGAGCTGTTTTTT. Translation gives CASSLRHAGELFF.

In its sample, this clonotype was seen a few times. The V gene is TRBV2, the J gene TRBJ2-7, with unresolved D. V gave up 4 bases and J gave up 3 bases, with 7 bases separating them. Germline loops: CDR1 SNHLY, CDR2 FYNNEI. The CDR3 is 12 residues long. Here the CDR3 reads CASSARGYEQYF. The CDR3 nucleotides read TGTGCCAGCAGTGCCCGTGGCTACGAGCAGTACTTC. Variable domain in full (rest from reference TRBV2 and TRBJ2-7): EPEVTQTPSHQVTQMGQEVILRCVPISNHLYFYWYRQILGQKVEFLVSFYNNEISEKSEIFDDQFSVERPDGSNFTLKIRSTKLEDSAMYFCASSARGYEQYFGPGTRLTVT.

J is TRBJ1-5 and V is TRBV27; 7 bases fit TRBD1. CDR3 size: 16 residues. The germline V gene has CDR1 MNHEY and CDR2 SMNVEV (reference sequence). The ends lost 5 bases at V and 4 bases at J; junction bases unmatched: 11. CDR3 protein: CASSPRRDSFNQPQHF. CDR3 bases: TGTGCCAGCAGTCCGAGAAGGGACAGTTTTAATCAGCCCCAGCATTTT.

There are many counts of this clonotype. CDR3 residues: CASMQASNRNEQFF. CDR3 bases: TGCGCCAGCATGCAGGCTTCTAATAGAAATGAGCAGTTCTTC. The chain recombines TRBV10-2 with TRBJ2-1, with D hard to call. There are 14 residues in the CDR3. Germline V gene lookup returns CDR1 WSHSY and CDR2 SAAADI. V lost 7 bases and J 7 bases, leaving 17 bases between the germline ends.

The CDR3 here is CAISELAGTDTQYF. The CDR3 DNA is TGTGCCATCAGTGAGCTGGCGGGCACAGATACGCAGTATTTT. The chain couples TRBV10-3 to TRBJ2-3; D is undetermined. Trimming removed 2 bases from V and 1 base from J, with 7 bases in between. This CDR3 comprises 14 residues. The germline gives CDR1 ENHRY, CDR2 SYGVKD.

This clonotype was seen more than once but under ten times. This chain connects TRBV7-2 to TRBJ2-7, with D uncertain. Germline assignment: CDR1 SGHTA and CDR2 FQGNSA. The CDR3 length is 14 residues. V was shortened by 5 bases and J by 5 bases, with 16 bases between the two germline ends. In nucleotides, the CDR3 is TGTGCCAGCAGCCCCGGCCGGGTCCGAGACGAGCAGTACTTC. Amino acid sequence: CASSPGRVRDEQYF.

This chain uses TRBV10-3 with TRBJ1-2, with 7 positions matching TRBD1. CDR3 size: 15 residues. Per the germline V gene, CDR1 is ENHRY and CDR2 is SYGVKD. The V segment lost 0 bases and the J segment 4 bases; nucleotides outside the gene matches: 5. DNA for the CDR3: TGTGCCATCAGTGAGTCGGGCAGGGGGATCTATGGCTACACCTTC. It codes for CAISESGRGIYGYTF.

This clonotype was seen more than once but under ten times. The CDR3 is CSVPPTGGYGYTF. The DNA of the CDR3 is TGCAGCGTTCCACCAACAGGGGGCTATGGCTACACCTTC. The chain is built from TRBV29-1 and TRBJ1-2; 8 bases align to TRBD1. Per the germline V gene, CDR1 is SQVTM and CDR2 is ANQGSEA. The CDR3 is made up of 13 amino acids. Germline trimming cut 5 bases from V and 4 bases from J; bases unmatched to any gene: 6.

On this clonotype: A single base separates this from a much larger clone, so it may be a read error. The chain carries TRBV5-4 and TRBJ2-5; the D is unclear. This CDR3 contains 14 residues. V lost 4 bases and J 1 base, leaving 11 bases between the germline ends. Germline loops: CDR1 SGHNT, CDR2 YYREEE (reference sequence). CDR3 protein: CASSHGSFQETQYF. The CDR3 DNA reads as TGTGCCAGCAGCCACGGCAGCTTCCAAGAGACCCAGTACTTC.

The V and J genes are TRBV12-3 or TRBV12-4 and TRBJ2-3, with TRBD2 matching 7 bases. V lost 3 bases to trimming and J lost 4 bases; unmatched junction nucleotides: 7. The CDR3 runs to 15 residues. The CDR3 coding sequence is TGTGCCAGCAGTTTGTCTAGCCGGGGGGCAGATACGCAGTATTTT. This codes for CASSLSSRGADTQYF.

CDR3 loop: CASSLTGTEQPQHF. CDR3 coding DNA: TGTGCCAGCAGTTTAACAGGGACGGAACAGCCCCAGCATTTT. The gene calls are TRBV28 and TRBJ1-5; TRBD1 is a possible D gene (6 bases). The CDR3 is 14 residues long. CDR1 and CDR2 (germline): MDHEN, SYDVKM. Trimming shortened V by 2 bases and J by 7 bases, and 12 bases separated the two germline ends.

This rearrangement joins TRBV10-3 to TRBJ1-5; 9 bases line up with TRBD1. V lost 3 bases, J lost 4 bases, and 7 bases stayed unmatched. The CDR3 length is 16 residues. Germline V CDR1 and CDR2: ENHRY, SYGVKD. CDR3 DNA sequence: TGTGCCATCAGTGACCTAGGACAGGGGCGGAATCAGCCCCAGCATTTT. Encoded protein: CAISDLGQGRNQPQHF.